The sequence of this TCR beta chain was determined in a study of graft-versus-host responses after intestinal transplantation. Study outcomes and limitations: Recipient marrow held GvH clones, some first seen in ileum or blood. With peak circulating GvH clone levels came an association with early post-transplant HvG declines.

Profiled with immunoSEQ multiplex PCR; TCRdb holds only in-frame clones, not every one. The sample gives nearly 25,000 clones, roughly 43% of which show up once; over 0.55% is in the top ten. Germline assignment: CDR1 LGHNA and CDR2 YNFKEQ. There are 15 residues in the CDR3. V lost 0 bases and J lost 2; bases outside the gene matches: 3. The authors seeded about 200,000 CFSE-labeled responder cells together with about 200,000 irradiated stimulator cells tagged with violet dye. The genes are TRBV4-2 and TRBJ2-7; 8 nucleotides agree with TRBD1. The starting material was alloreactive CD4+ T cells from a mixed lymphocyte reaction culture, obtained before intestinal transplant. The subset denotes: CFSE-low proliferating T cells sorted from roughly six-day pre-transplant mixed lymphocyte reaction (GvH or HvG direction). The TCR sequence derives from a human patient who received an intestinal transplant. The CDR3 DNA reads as TGTGCCAGCAGCCAAGATTCGGACAGGGCCTACGAGCAGTACTTC. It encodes CASSQDSDRAYEQYF.